This T cell receptor (beta chain) appears in the sequencing data of a study of cytomegalovirus exposure and HLA in healthy donors. Germline V gives CDR1 MNHNS, CDR2 SASEGT. The CDR3 is 14 residues long. V was clipped by 5 bases and J by 6 bases, with 14 bases between them. Amplification used 60 Vbeta primers and 13 Jbeta primers. Generated by immunoSEQ multiplex PCR, the TCRdb table keeps only in-frame clones and is missing some. The table has around 100,000 clones, around three quarters seen once; the top ten hold approximately 3.7%. The rearrangement links TRBV6-1 to TRBJ1-5; D is ambiguous. Sequencing was carried out using PBMCs. This TCR was sampled from a female donor in good health and CMV-seropositive. The CDR3 DNA sequence: TGTGCCAGCAGTTCGCCAGGCCTCAGTCAGCCCCAGCATTTT. This gives the protein CASSSPGLSQPQHF.